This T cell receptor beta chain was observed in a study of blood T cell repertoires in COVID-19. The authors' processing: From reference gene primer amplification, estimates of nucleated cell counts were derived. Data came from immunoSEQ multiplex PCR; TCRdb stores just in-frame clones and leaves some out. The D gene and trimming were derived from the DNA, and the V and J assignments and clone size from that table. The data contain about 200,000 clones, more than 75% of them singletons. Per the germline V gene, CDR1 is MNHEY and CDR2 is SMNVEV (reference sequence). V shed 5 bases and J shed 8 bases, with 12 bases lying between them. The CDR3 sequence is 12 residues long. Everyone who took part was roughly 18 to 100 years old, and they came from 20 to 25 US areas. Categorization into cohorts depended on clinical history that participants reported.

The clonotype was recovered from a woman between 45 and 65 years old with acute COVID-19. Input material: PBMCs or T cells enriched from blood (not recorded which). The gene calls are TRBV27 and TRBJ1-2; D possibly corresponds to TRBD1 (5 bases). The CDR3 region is CASSTQGGGYTF. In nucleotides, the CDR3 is TGTGCCAGCAGTACTCAGGGAGGCGGCTACACCTTC.